The rows below give T cell receptor beta chains drawn from one sample of a study of T cell changes during pregnancy in multiple sclerosis. Data came from immunoSEQ multiplex PCR; TCRdb stores just in-frame clones and leaves some out. Among around 88,000 clones, 85% to 95% were seen once, and the ten largest hold roughly 2.7%. The sequenced sample was peripheral blood, obtained in the first trimester of pregnancy. The receptor source for this set is a female donor with multiple sclerosis, enrolled in a pregnancy study. The CDR3 runs from the conserved cysteine through the conserved F or W. The D gene is left open where the match is weak. Size is omitted from some rows. Given values are once, few, many or a class for expanded clones.

>TRBV7-9|TRBJ2-7|-|16|TRBD2
CASSQYPGLAAYEQYF
TGTGCCAGCAGCCAATACCCAGGACTAGCGGCGTACGAGCAGTACTTC
>TRBV9|TRBJ2-5|-|16|-
CASSVATSRGQETQYF
TGTGCCAGCAGCGTAGCTACGAGCAGGGGTCAAGAGACCCAGTACTTC
>TRBV29-1|TRBJ2-1|-|14|TRBD2
CSASGTSHYNEQFF
TGCAGCGCCTCCGGGACTAGCCATTACAATGAGCAGTTCTTC
>TRBV6-6|TRBJ2-1|-|15|-
CASSYRTGSYNEQFF
TGTGCCAGCAGTTACCGGACGGGGTCCTACAATGAGCAGTTCTTC
>TRBV7-9|TRBJ1-2|-|14|-
CASSLGGGAFGYTF
TGTGCCAGCAGCTTAGGGGGCGGCGCGTTCGGCTACACCTTC
>TRBV2|TRBJ2-3|-|11|-
CASSYSNTQYF
TGTGCCAGCAGTTATAGTAATACGCAGTATTTT
>TRBV28|TRBJ2-2|-|15|-
CASSMAGLPYGELFF
TGTGCCAGCAGTATGGCGGGTTTGCCATACGGGGAGCTGTTTTTT
>TRBV7-6|TRBJ2-7|-|18|-
CASSLVVGRPGSSYEQYF
TGTGCCAGCAGCTTAGTAGTAGGTAGGCCCGGGAGCTCCTACGAGCAGTACTTC
>TRBV28|TRBJ2-5|-|14|-
CASSLGGGSETQYF
TGTGCCAGCAGTTTAGGAGGAGGTTCAGAGACCCAGTACTTC
>TRBV4-1|TRBJ2-2|-|13|-
CASSQDHLVELFF
TGCGCCAGCAGCCAAGATCACTTAGTGGAGCTGTTTTTT
>TRBV5-8|TRBJ1-5|-|15|-
CASSFQTGWYQPQHF
TGTGCCAGCAGCTTTCAAACAGGGTGGTATCAGCCCCAGCATTTT
>TRBV11-1|TRBJ1-3|-|14|TRBD1
CASSPTGRSATIYF
TGTGCCAGCAGCCCGACAGGGAGGTCTGCCACCATATATTTT
>TRBV18|TRBJ2-5|-|15|-
CASSRSTGATETQYF
TGTGCCAGCTCCCGGTCGACAGGCGCTACAGAGACCCAGTACTTC
>TRBV7-6|TRBJ1-3|-|17|TRBD1
CASSLESGGYSGNTIYF
TGTGCCAGCAGCTTAGAATCAGGGGGATACTCTGGAAACACCATATATTTT
>TRBV19|TRBJ2-4|-|14|TRBD1
CASSQTGTKNIQYF
TGTGCCAGTAGCCAGACAGGGACCAAAAACATTCAGTACTTC
>TRBV28|TRBJ1-1|once|12|-
CVSGRLNTEAFF
TGTGTAAGTGGCAGATTGAACACTGAAGCTTTCTTT
>TRBV18|TRBJ2-7|-|15|TRBD2
CASSPELAVLYEQYF
TGTGCCAGCTCACCAGAGCTAGCGGTACTCTACGAGCAGTACTTC
>TRBV6-5|TRBJ2-7|-|15|TRBD2
CASSYGGAGGYEQYF
TGTGCCAGCAGTTACGGTGGAGCGGGAGGATACGAGCAGTACTTC
>TRBV7-2|TRBJ2-7|-|15|TRBD2
CASSLGVSGRNEQYF
TGTGCCAGCAGCTTAGGCGTTAGCGGGAGAAACGAGCAGTACTTC
>TRBV27|TRBJ2-1|-|15|TRBD2
CASGGLAGSYNEQFF
TGTGCCAGCGGGGGACTAGCGGGATCCTACAATGAGCAGTTCTTC
>TRBV25-1|TRBJ2-3|-|14|-
CASNPQVGTDTQYF
TGTGCCAGCAACCCACAGGTTGGCACAGATACGCAGTATTTT
>TRBV5-4|TRBJ1-1|-|14|-
CASSPETGLTEAFF
TGTGCCAGCAGCCCAGAAACGGGTCTCACTGAAGCTTTCTTT
>TRBV6-6|TRBJ1-4|-|14|TRBD1
CASTWGQGGEKLFF
TGTGCCAGCACCTGGGGACAGGGAGGTGAAAAACTGTTTTTT
>TRBV11-2|TRBJ1-1|once|15|TRBD1
CASSDRDRGYTEAFF
TGTGCCAGCAGCGACAGGGACAGGGGATACACTGAAGCTTTCTTT
>TRBV19|TRBJ2-5|-|17|TRBD2
CASKGRTSGRVRETQYF
TGTGCCAGCAAGGGCCGGACTAGCGGGAGAGTCAGAGAGACCCAGTACTTC
>TRBV5-1|TRBJ1-4|-|14|-
CASSLMDSNEKLFF
TGCGCCAGCAGCTTGATGGACAGTAATGAAAAACTGTTTTTT
>TRBV7-6|TRBJ2-7|-|16|-
CASSPGGGLSGNEQYF
TGTGCCAGCAGCCCCGGGGGAGGACTGAGTGGGAACGAGCAGTACTTC
>TRBV7-9|TRBJ2-5|once|14|-
CASSSLLEQETQYF
TGTGCCAGCAGCTCCTTACTAGAACAAGAGACCCAGTACTTC
>TRBV10-3|TRBJ2-7|-|13|TRBD2
CAISSSGSQEQYF
TGTGCCATCAGTTCTAGCGGCTCTCAAGAGCAGTACTTC
>TRBV27|TRBJ2-5|-|15|-
CASSPPTSYRETQYF
TGTGCCAGCAGTCCGCCGACTAGTTACAGGGAGACCCAGTACTTC
>TRBV5-1|TRBJ1-3|-|16|-
CASTPGLDYSGNTIYF
TGCGCCAGCACTCCGGGACTGGACTACTCTGGAAACACCATATATTTT
>TRBV28|TRBJ1-2|-|13|-
CASSFRGREGYTF
TGTGCCAGCAGTTTTAGGGGTCGAGAAGGCTACACCTTC
>TRBV28|TRBJ2-7|-|15|TRBD1
CASSVGTGAPFEQYF
TGTGCCAGCAGTGTGGGCACAGGGGCCCCCTTCGAGCAGTACTTC
>TRBV5-6|TRBJ1-1|few|13|-
CASSSLGLAEAFF
TGTGCCAGCAGCTCTCTGGGACTAGCCGAAGCTTTCTTT
>TRBV2|TRBJ2-7|-|13|TRBD2
CASRTSGFYEQYF
TGTGCCAGCAGGACTAGCGGTTTCTACGAGCAGTACTTC
>TRBV15|TRBJ2-1|-|14|TRBD1
CATRTDRGRSEQFF
TGTGCCACCAGGACAGACAGGGGGAGGAGTGAGCAGTTCTTC